This is a list of T cell receptor beta chains from one sample in a study of Graves' ophthalmopathy and Graves' hyperthyroidism. TCRdb analysed the multiplex PCR reads with MiXCR anew, one entry per CDR3 protein. This repertoire shows over a million distinct CDR3 sequences, 35% to 40% found once; its top ten account for more than 9.5%. Sequenced material: peripheral blood or thyroid tissue (not recorded which). These receptors originate from an adult man with Graves' hyperthyroidism. The CDR3 runs from the conserved cysteine through the conserved F or W. Fields, in order: V gene, D gene, J gene, clone size, CDR3 protein, CDR3 DNA. The D gene is left open where the match is weak. Only some rows state a clone size, as once, few, many or a class for expanded clones.

TRBV7-9	TRBD2	TRBJ2-7	few	CASSLTGGGALITYEQYF	TGTGCCAGCAGCTTAACGGGAGGTGGCGCCTTAATAACCTACGAGCAGTACTTC
TRBV10-2	TRBD2	TRBJ2-7	NA	CASSDPGLSSYNEQYF	TGCGCCAGCAGCGACCCGGGACTAAGCTCCTACAATGAGCAGTACTTC
TRBV7-8	NA	TRBJ2-5	many	CASSLGSLQETQYF	TGTGCCAGCAGCTTAGGGTCCCTGCAAGAGACCCAGTACTTC
TRBV25-1	NA	TRBJ1-2	NA	CASSEYPRSGYTF	TGTGCCAGCAGTGAATACCCCAGGAGCGGCTACACCTTC
TRBV20-1	TRBD1	TRBJ2-5	NA	CCASGDRGMETQYF	TGCTGTGCCAGCGGGGACAGGGGGATGGAGACCCAGTACTTC
TRBV4-2	TRBD2	TRBJ2-2	few	CASSQLRGGYTGELFF	TGTGCCAGCAGCCAACTCCGGGGGGGATACACCGGGGAGCTGTTTTTT
TRBV7-9	TRBD2	TRBJ2-7	NA	CASTGGEGEQYF	TGTGCCAGCACCGGAGGGGAGGGCGAGCAGTACTTC
TRBV7-8	NA	TRBJ2-7	many	CASSPRLDRSEQYF	TGTGCCAGCAGCCCTCGACTAGACCGAAGCGAGCAGTACTTC
TRBV20-1	NA	TRBJ2-5	many	CSASTEPTF	TGCAGTGCTAGCACTGAGCCGACCTTC
TRBV5-1	NA	TRBJ1-1	many	CASSFPGLSTEAFF	TGCGCCAGCAGCTTTCCAGGGCTATCCACTGAAGCTTTCTTT
TRBV7-8	NA	TRBJ2-7	many	CASSPGRNEQYF	TGTGCCAGCAGCCCCGGGCGCAACGAGCAGTACTTC
TRBV9	NA	TRBJ1-6	many	CASSVATASYNSPLHF	TGTGCCAGCAGCGTAGCCACAGCCTCATATAATTCACCCCTCCACTTT
TRBV7-2	NA	TRBJ1-6	many	CASSTSTGGNSPLHF	TGTGCCAGCAGCACCTCGACAGGTGGTAATTCACCCCTCCACTTT
TRBV10-3	TRBD1	TRBJ1-1	NA	CAISASRGRTEAFF	TGTGCCATCAGTGCTAGCAGGGGGCGAACTGAAGCTTTCTTT
TRBV25-1	TRBD2	TRBJ2-1	NA	CASSLTRGLAGNNEQFF	TGTGCCAGCAGCTTAACGAGGGGACTAGCGGGCAACAATGAGCAGTTCTTC
TRBV12-3/TRBV12-4	NA	TRBJ1-3	few	CASSLLGYSGNTIYF	TGTGCCAGCAGTTTACTGGGATACTCTGGAAACACCATATATTTT
TRBV10-3	NA	TRBJ2-5	many	CATEGRDPKDSGETQYF	TGTGCCACCGAGGGCCGGGACCCTAAGGACTCTGGGGAGACCCAGTACTTC
TRBV19	NA	TRBJ1-1	NA	CASSQVSREAFF	TGTGCCAGTAGTCAGGTCAGCAGAGAAGCTTTCTTT
TRBV6-5	TRBD1	TRBJ2-7	once	CASSKTGVPYEQYF	TGTGCCAGCAGCAAAACAGGGGTTCCCTACGAGCAGTACTTC
TRBV12-3/TRBV12-4	NA	TRBJ1-5	NA	CASSLAGLNNQPRHF	TGTGCCAGCAGTTTAGCGGGACTCAACAATCAGCCCCGGCATTTT
TRBV29-1	TRBD2	TRBJ2-7	NA	CSVAGRSYEQYF	TGCAGCGTTGCCGGGAGGTCCTACGAGCAGTACTTC
TRBV29-1	NA	TRBJ1-1	many	CSAYNAEMNTEAFF	TGCAGCGCCTACAACGCTGAGATGAACACTGAAGCTTTCTTT
TRBV19	NA	TRBJ1-3	many	CASSGGSGNTIYF	TGTGCCAGCAGTGGGGGATCGGGAAACACCATATATTTT
TRBV5-1	NA	TRBJ1-1	NA	CASTTGGSGTEAFF	TGCGCCAGCACCACCGGGGGCTCGGGCACTGAAGCTTTCTTT
TRBV12-3/TRBV12-4	TRBD1	TRBJ2-2	few	CASSYAGQESGELFF	TGTGCCAGCAGTTACGCGGGACAGGAGTCCGGGGAGCTGTTTTTT
TRBV10-3	NA	TRBJ1-3	NA	CAISELGGYGYTIYF	TGTGCCATCAGTGAGTTGGGCGGCTATGGCTACACCATATATTTT
TRBV3-1	NA	TRBJ1-4	many	CASSPPGTEKLFF	TGTGCCAGCAGCCCCCCAGGGACTGAAAAACTGTTTTTT
TRBV20-1	NA	TRBJ2-2	NA	CSAFRENTGELFF	TGCAGTGCTTTCAGGGAAAACACCGGGGAGCTGTTTTTT
TRBV6-2/TRBV6-3	TRBD1	TRBJ2-7	NA	CASRSRDRRSYEQYF	TGTGCCAGCAGATCCAGGGACAGGCGTTCCTACGAGCAGTACTTC
TRBV24-1	NA	TRBJ2-6	many	CATSDPNSRSGANVLTF	TGTGCCACCAGTGACCCAAACAGCCGCTCTGGGGCCAACGTCCTGACTTTC
TRBV20-1	NA	TRBJ1-6	once	CSARGASSYNSPLHF	TGCAGTGCTAGAGGGGCTAGCTCCTATAATTCACCCCTCCACTTT
TRBV19	NA	TRBJ1-5	many	CASSIVQGLGSNQPQHF	TGTGCCAGTAGTATAGTCCAGGGACTCGGTAGCAATCAGCCCCAGCATTTT
TRBV2	TRBD2	TRBJ2-2	many	CASSGGDTNTGELFF	TGTGCCAGCAGCGGGGGGGACACGAACACCGGGGAGCTGTTTTTT
TRBV5-6	TRBD2	TRBJ2-5	few	CASSLATSGIETQYF	TGTGCCAGCAGCTTAGCGACTAGCGGGATAGAGACCCAGTACTTC
TRBV10-3	NA	TRBJ2-6	NA	CASSYGWENTEAF	TGTGCCAGCAGTTACGGTTGGGAGAACACTGAAGCTTTC
TRBV5-1	NA	TRBJ2-2	many	CASSRYAGGTGELFF	TGCGCCAGCAGCCGGTACGCGGGTGGTACCGGGGAGCTGTTTTTT
TRBV7-9	TRBD1	TRBJ2-7	NA	CASSLTAGTGFVNEQYF	TGTGCCAGCAGCTTAACCGCCGGGACAGGTTTTGTCAACGAGCAGTACTTC
TRBV10-3	NA	TRBJ1-5	NA	CASQTNPGTQPQHF	TGTGCCAGCCAAACGAACCCAGGGACTCAGCCCCAGCATTTT
TRBV10-3	NA	TRBJ1-6	NA	CAWSETNSPLHF	TGTGCCTGGAGTGAGACCAATTCACCCCTCCACTTT
TRBV11-2	TRBD2	TRBJ2-7	many	CASRGGFSYEQYF	TGTGCCAGCCGCGGGGGGTTCTCCTACGAGCAGTACTTC
TRBV11-2	NA	TRBJ1-3	NA	CASSLGVGGRYTIYF	TGTGCCAGCAGCTTAGGGGTCGGGGGGCGTTACACCATATATTTT
TRBV12-3/TRBV12-4	NA	TRBJ1-1	few	CASSFHVRGQNTEAFF	TGTGCCAGCAGTTTCCACGTCAGAGGTCAGAACACTGAAGCTTTCTTT